A single sample gave rise to the 23 T cell receptor beta chains below, sequenced in a study of blood T cell repertoires in COVID-19. Libraries were prepared by immunoSEQ multiplex PCR; TCRdb keeps only in-frame clonotypes and omits some of them. The repertoire has tens of thousands of clones, around 82% of them found once; the top ten carry about 16%. The sample consisted of peripheral blood. Receptor source: an elderly man with active COVID-19.

The genes are TRBV11-2 and TRBJ2-7; TRBD1 aligns across 10 bases. Germline CDR1 SGHAT, CDR2 FQNNGV. Germline trimming cut 5 bases from V and 3 bases from J; bases unmatched to any gene: 1. CDR3 length: 13 amino acids. In DNA form, the CDR3 reads TGTGCCAGCAGCGGGACAGGGGTCTACGAGCAGTACTTC. Encoded protein: CASSGTGVYEQYF.

This sequence joins TRBV5-8 and TRBJ2-3; 9 nucleotides line up with TRBD1. This CDR3 is 14 amino acids long. Germline trimming cut 6 bases from V and 5 bases from J; bases unmatched to any gene: 7. Germline V lookup: CDR1 SGHTS, CDR2 YDEGEE. CDR3 DNA: TGTGCCAGCAATCCGGGACAGGGTAGAGATACGCAGTATTTT. Its protein is CASNPGQGRDTQYF.

V usage is TRBV6-2 or TRBV6-3 and J usage is TRBJ1-2; 7 bases are shared with TRBD1. The CDR3 has 14 amino acids. Germline V gene data show CDR1 as MNHEY and CDR2 as SVGEGT. The V gene end was trimmed by 2 bases and the J gene end by 4 bases; junction bases not matched to a gene: 4. For the CDR3, the DNA is TGTGCCAGCAGTTACCAACAGGGGATCTATGGCTACACCTTC. Amino acid sequence: CASSYQQGIYGYTF.

The chain is built from TRBV24-1 and TRBJ2-1; D perhaps matches TRBD2 (6 bases). The CDR3 spans 15 residues. Trimming left V 4 bases short and J 3 bases short, with 12 bases between. Germline values: CDR1 KGHDR, CDR2 SFDVKD. The CDR3 nucleotides are TGTGCCACCAGTGACGAGACTAGGGGCTACAATGAGCAGTTCTTC. Encoded protein: CATSDETRGYNEQFF.

The V call is TRBV10-1, the J call TRBJ2-1; D possibly corresponds to TRBD1 (6 bases). Germline V lookup: CDR1 WNHNN, CDR2 SYGVQD (reference sequence). Trimming shortened V by 9 bases and J by 8 bases, and 17 bases separated the two germline ends. CDR3 size: 13 residues. This CDR3 is CARIRTGFDEQFF. DNA for the CDR3: TGCGCCAGGATCCGAACAGGGTTCGATGAGCAGTTCTTC.

The V call is TRBV6-5, the J call TRBJ1-1; no clear D gene. Per the germline V gene, CDR1 is MNHEY and CDR2 is SVGAGI. V was shortened by 10 bases and J by 3 bases, with 9 bases between the two germline ends. This CDR3 is 11 amino acids long. The CDR3 spells CATRGHTEAFF. CDR3 DNA sequence: TGTGCCACTCGTGGGCACACTGAAGCTTTCTTT.

The rearrangement uses TRBV3-1 (or the pseudogene TRBV3-2) and TRBJ1-1, with 9 bases fitting TRBD1. The CDR3 is 15 residues long. Germline CDR1 LGHDT, CDR2 YNNKEL (reference sequence). The J segment lost 1 base and the V segment lost 4 bases, leaving 4 bases of the junction unmatched. CDR3 sequence (DNA): TGTGCCAGCAGCCCGAGGACAGGGGCGAACACTGAAGCTTTCTTT. The encoded protein is CASSPRTGANTEAFF.

This clone was detected a few times. The chain uses TRBV19 and TRBJ1-1, with D perhaps matching TRBD1 (6 bases). The CDR3 totals 13 residues. CDR1 and CDR2 from the germline V gene are LNHDA and SQIVND (reference sequence). Trimming took 5 bases from V and 6 from J, leaving 13 bases between them. The CDR3 loop reads CASSLKGGSEAFF. Here the CDR3 DNA reads TGTGCCAGTAGTCTGAAAGGGGGATCTGAAGCTTTCTTT.

This clone was detected once. The chain carries TRBV7-6 and TRBJ1-2; TRBD1 might be the D (5 bases). Trimming cost V 2 bases and J 10 bases, with 17 bases left between them. Germline V lookup: CDR1 SGHVS, CDR2 FNYEAQ. The CDR3 contains 14 residues. The CDR3 region is CASSLIAGNGYYTF. The CDR3, as DNA: TGTGCCAGCAGCTTAATAGCAGGGAACGGCTACTACACCTTC.

The rearrangement links TRBV28 to TRBJ1-5; 8 bases are shared with TRBD1. The CDR3 extends over 14 amino acids. The trim removed 5 bases at V and 7 bases at J, leaving 7 bases unmatched. CDR1 and CDR2 from the germline V gene are MDHEN and SYDVKM. In DNA, the CDR3 is TGTGCCAGCAGTCCAGGACAGGGAGGCCAGCCCCAGCATTTT. Encoded protein: CASSPGQGGQPQHF. Looking up the rest from reference TRBV28 and TRBJ1-5 gives the full variable domain: DVKVTQSSRYLVKRTGEKVFLECVQDMDHENMFWYRQDPGLGLRLIYFSYDVKMKEKGDIPEGYSVSREKKERFSLILESASTNQTSMYLCASSPGQGGQPQHFGDGTRLSIL.

J is TRBJ1-5 and V is TRBV20-1; D unclear. The CDR3 sequence is 15 residues long. Between the trimmed V and J ends, which lost 3 bases and 1 base, there was a span of 13 bases. CDR1 and CDR2 from the germline V gene are DFQATT and SNEGSKA (reference sequence). The DNA of the CDR3 is TGCAGTGCTAGTTTTCAGAAAATAAGCAATCAGCCCCAGCATTTT. Its translation: CSASFQKISNQPQHF.

The V call is TRBV6-5, the J call TRBJ1-1; D possibly corresponds to TRBD1 (5 bases). CDR1 and CDR2 from the germline V gene are MNHEY and SVGAGI. The CDR3 length is 13 residues. Trimming cost V 6 bases and J 1 base, with 9 bases left between them. CDR3 sequence (DNA): TGTGCCAGCAGCTTCCAGGGGAACACTGAAGCTTTCTTT. It encodes CASSFQGNTEAFF.

The chain joins TRBV6-5 to TRBJ1-5; the D is unclear. Trimming pared 5 bases from V and 4 bases from J, leaving 9 bases between. The length of the CDR3 is 13 residues. Germline loops: CDR1 MNHEY, CDR2 SVGAGI. The CDR3: CASSSRVNQPQHF. CDR3 DNA: TGTGCCAGCAGTAGTCGGGTAAATCAGCCCCAGCATTTT.

V and J are TRBV9 and TRBJ2-5, with TRBD2 matching 13 bases. This CDR3 region has 18 residues. Germline values: CDR1 SGDLS, CDR2 YYNGEE. The trim removed 0 bases at V and 5 bases at J, leaving 10 bases unmatched. The CDR3 DNA follows: TGTGCCAGCAGCGTAGGGACTAGCGGGAGTTTATTGCACGAGACCCAGTACTTC. Its protein is CASSVGTSGSLLHETQYF.

The rearrangement uses TRBV6-4 and TRBJ1-2, with no clear D. The V gene's germline CDR1 is MRHNA and CDR2 SNTAGT. V lost 3 bases and J 4 bases, leaving 18 bases between the germline ends. The CDR3 consists of 16 residues. This CDR3 is CASSERASPGGYGYTF. The CDR3 bases are TGTGCCAGCAGTGAAAGGGCCTCCCCGGGAGGCTATGGCTACACCTTC.

This clone was recorded once. The rearrangement joins TRBV3-1 (or the pseudogene TRBV3-2) to TRBJ1-5; the D is unclear. This CDR3 comprises 15 residues. The germline V gene encodes CDR1 LGHDT and CDR2 YNNKEL (reference sequence). V dropped 2 bases and J dropped 0 bases, with 8 bases sitting between them. The CDR3 region is CASSQSGNSNQPQHF. CDR3 bases: TGTGCCAGCAGCCAAAGCGGGAATAGCAATCAGCCCCAGCATTTT.

The chain employs TRBV6-1 and TRBJ1-4; perhaps TRBD1 as D (5 bases). The CDR3 consists of 16 residues. Looked up from germline, CDR1 is MNHNS and CDR2 is SASEGT. Trimming left V 4 bases short and J 8 bases short, with 20 bases between. CDR3 in amino acids: CASSGGPSPLGEKLFF. The CDR3 nucleotides read TGTGCCAGCAGTGGGGGCCCGTCACCCCTTGGCGAAAAACTGTTTTTT.

The V and J genes are TRBV10-3 and TRBJ2-5; a weak D match, TRBD2 (5 bases). Trimming took 0 bases from V and 1 from J, leaving 9 bases between them. The germline CDR1 and CDR2 sequences are ENHRY and SYGVKD. This CDR3 has 15 amino acids. The DNA of the CDR3 is TGTGCCATCAGTGAGTCGTGGGGAGCCCAAGAGACCCAGTACTTC. It specifies CAISESWGAQETQYF.

CDR3: CAALRGNTGELFF. CDR3 sequence (DNA): TGTGCCGCACTAAGGGGAAACACCGGGGAGCTGTTTTTT. The rearrangement joins TRBV28 to TRBJ2-2; tentative D call: TRBD1 (5 bases). V was shortened by 11 bases and J by 2 bases, with 12 bases between the two germline ends. In germline, CDR1 is MDHEN, CDR2 SYDVKM. There are 13 residues in the CDR3.

This rearrangement joins TRBV19 to TRBJ2-7; the match to TRBD1 covers 12 bases. The J segment lost 11 bases and the V segment lost 5 bases, leaving 10 bases of the junction unmatched. The CDR3 is 14 amino acids. The germline gives CDR1 LNHDA, CDR2 SQIVND (reference sequence). In DNA, the CDR3 is TGTGCCAGTAGTTTAGCCGGGACAGGGGGCGCCGAGTACTTC. Translated: CASSLAGTGGAEYF.

This chain connects TRBV19 to TRBJ2-7; possibly TRBD1 for D (6 bases). Looked up from germline, CDR1 is LNHDA and CDR2 is SQIVND (reference sequence). V was trimmed by 6 bases and J by 4 bases, leaving 10 bases between them. The CDR3 totals 12 residues. The CDR3 loop is CASSDTGYEQYF. Written as DNA, the CDR3 is TGTGCCAGTAGCGATACAGGGTACGAGCAGTACTTC. Looking up the rest from reference TRBV19 and TRBJ2-7 gives the full variable domain: DGGITQSPKYLFRKEGQNVTLSCEQNLNHDAMYWYRQDPGQGLRLIYYSQIVNDFQKGDIAEGYSVSREKKESFPLTVTSAQKNPTAFYLCASSDTGYEQYFGPGTRLTVT.

The chain combines TRBV24-1 with TRBJ1-2; 11 bases are a match to TRBD1. The V gene end was trimmed by 4 bases and the J gene end by 7 bases; junction bases not matched to a gene: 4. The germline gives CDR1 KGHDR, CDR2 SFDVKD. The CDR3 is 14 amino acids. CDR3 DNA sequence: TGTGCCACCAGTGACCCTGGGACAGGGGGTGGCTACACCTTC. This translates into CATSDPGTGGGYTF.

The chain recombines TRBV7-2 with TRBJ1-1, with D perhaps TRBD1 (6 bases). This CDR3 has 16 residues. CDR1 is SGHTA and CDR2 is FQGNSA in the germline V gene. V shed 1 base and J shed 2 bases, with 14 bases lying between them. The CDR3 here is CASSLVSGRGNTEAFF. In DNA form, the CDR3 reads TGTGCCAGCAGCTTAGTTTCGGGCAGGGGCAACACTGAAGCTTTCTTT.